This T cell receptor beta chain came from a study of cytomegalovirus exposure and HLA in healthy donors. Study-wide results and caveats: CMV serostatus was the sole immune exposure data available. TCR sequences were mostly rare, though some public TCRs occurred in many donors. An assumption of roughly uniform sequencing depth across donors underlay the presence/absence analyses. The study recorded more than 150 TCR beta chains that were cytomegalovirus-associated.

It was with 60 Vbeta and 13 Jbeta primers that the PCR ran. Here immunoSEQ multiplex PCR was the method, and the copy in TCRdb shows in-frame clones only, minus some. The sample lists 100,000 to 150,000 clones; over 60% were seen once. Trimming left V 4 bases short and J 2 bases short, with 9 bases between. The V gene's germline CDR1 is MNHEY and CDR2 SVGAGI. CDR3 length equals 14 residues. For this clone: As yet, its antigen is unknown.

Sample: PBMCs. This TCR derives from a man between 45 and 60 years old in good health and CMV-seronegative. The rearrangement uses TRBV6-5 and TRBJ1-5, with D hard to call. The CDR3 DNA follows: TGTGCCAGCAGTTCTTATGGAGGCAATCAGCCCCAGCATTTT. Translated, it gives CASSSYGGNQPQHF.